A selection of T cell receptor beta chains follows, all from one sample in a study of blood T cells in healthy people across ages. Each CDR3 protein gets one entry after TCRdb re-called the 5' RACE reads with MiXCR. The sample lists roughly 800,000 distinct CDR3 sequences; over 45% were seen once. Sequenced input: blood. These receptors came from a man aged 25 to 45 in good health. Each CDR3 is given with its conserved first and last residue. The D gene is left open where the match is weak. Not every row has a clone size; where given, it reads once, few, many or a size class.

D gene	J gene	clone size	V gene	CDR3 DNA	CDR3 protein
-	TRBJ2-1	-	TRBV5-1	TGCGCCAGCAGCTGGAAGGGGGGGTCCTACAATGAGCAGTTCTTC	CASSWKGGSYNEQFF
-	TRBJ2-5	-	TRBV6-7	TGTGCCAGCAAGGAGGAGACCCAGTACTTC	CASKEETQYF
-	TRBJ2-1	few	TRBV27	TGTGCCAGCAGTTTAGGTCAGCGAGGGAATGAGCAGTTCTTC	CASSLGQRGNEQFF
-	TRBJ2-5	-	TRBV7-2	TGTGCCAGCTGCTTACAGTTCAATCAGGAGCAGTACTTC	CASCLQFNQEQYF
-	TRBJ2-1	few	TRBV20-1	TGCAGTGGTTCTCGGGGGTGGGGGAATGAGCAGTTCTTC	CSGSRGWGNEQFF
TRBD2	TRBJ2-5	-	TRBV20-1	TGCAGTGCTAGATCCGGGACTAGCGGGGAGAAGACCCAGTACTTC	CSARSGTSGEKTQYF
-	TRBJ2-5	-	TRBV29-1	TGCAGCACCCCCGGGACCTCGGGGGAGACCCAGTACTTC	CSTPGTSGETQYF
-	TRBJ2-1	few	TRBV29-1	TGCAGCGTTCCGGTAACTGCTAGCTCCTACAATGAGCAGTTCTTC	CSVPVTASSYNEQFF
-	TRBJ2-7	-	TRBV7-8	TGTGCCAGCAGCTTGATAATATCGGGGAGCGACACAGTGAGCGACGAGCAGTACTTC	CASSLIISGSDTVSDEQYF
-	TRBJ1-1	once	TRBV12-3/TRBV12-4	TGTGCCAGCTGGCGGTTGGTGGGTGGAGGTGGGAACACTGAAGCTTTCTTT	CASWRLVGGGGNTEAFF
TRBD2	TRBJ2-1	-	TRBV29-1	TGCAGCGTTGAAGTCGGGGGGAAGCAGTTCTTC	CSVEVGGKQFF
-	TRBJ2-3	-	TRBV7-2	TGTGCCAGCAGCCCCCTTTACAACAAAATCACAGATACGCAGTATTTT	CASSPLYNKITDTQYF
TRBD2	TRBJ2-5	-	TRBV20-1	TGCAGTGCTAGAGGGCGTCCGGGACTAGCACGAGAGACCCAGTACTTC	CSARGRPGLARETQYF
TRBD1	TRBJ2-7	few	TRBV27	TGTGCCAGCAGTTTCGGGACAGGGACTCCCTACGAGCAGTACTTC	CASSFGTGTPYEQYF
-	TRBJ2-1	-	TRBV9	TGTGCCAGCAGCGTAGCCTGGAGCAGCTACAATGAGCAGTTCTTC	CASSVAWSSYNEQFF
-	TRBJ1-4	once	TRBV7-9	TGTGCCAGCAGCTCTGGGGAAAATCTGTTTTTT	CASSSGENLFF
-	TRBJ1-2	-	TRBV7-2	TGTGCCAGCAGCCTAACGTTTCAGACTTACTATGGCTACACCTTC	CASSLTFQTYYGYTF
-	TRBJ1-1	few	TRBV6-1	TGTGCCAGCAGTGGGGCAGGGGCGGACACTGAAGCTTTCTTT	CASSGAGADTEAFF
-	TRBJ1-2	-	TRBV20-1	TGCAGTGCTAGAGTTTCACGAACGCACACCTTC	CSARVSRTHTF
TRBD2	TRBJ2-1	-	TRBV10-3	TGTGCCACCGGACTAGCGAGCAATGAGCAGTTCTTC	CATGLASNEQFF
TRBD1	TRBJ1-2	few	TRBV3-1	TGTGCCAGCAGCCAATACAGGGGGTCTGGCTACACCTTC	CASSQYRGSGYTF
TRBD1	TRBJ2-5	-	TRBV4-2	TGTGCCAGCAGCCAAGCTGGACAGGGGATTGGGTACCAAGAGACCCAGTACTTC	CASSQAGQGIGYQETQYF
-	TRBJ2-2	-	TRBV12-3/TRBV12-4	TGTGCCAGCAGTTTAAGGGGGGACGGGGAGCTGTTTTTT	CASSLRGDGELFF
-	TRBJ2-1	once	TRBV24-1	TGTGCCACCTCTGCTTCGGGGACACCCTACAATGAGCAGTTCTTC	CATSASGTPYNEQFF
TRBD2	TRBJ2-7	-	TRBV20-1	TGCAGTGCTAGGAAAGCGGGGGGACTTTACAATGAGCAGTACTTC	CSARKAGGLYNEQYF
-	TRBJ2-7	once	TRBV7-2	TGTGCCAGCAGCTTAGATTGGCGGGGCACCTACGAGCAGTACTTC	CASSLDWRGTYEQYF
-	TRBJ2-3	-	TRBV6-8	TGTGCCAGCAGTTACCCGGTCCAGGGGCTAGCGGAATTCCGCACAGATACGCTGTATTTT	CASSYPVQGLAEFRTDTLYF